The 17 T cell receptor beta chains given below trace back to one sample, sequenced in a study of cytomegalovirus exposure and HLA in healthy donors. The study ran its PCR with 60 Vbeta and 13 Jbeta primers. The repertoire was sequenced with immunoSEQ multiplex PCR; TCRdb's copy has only in-frame clones and lacks some. The sample data list just over 20,000 clones. Sequencing input: PBMCs. The source of these receptors is a man in his sixties in good health and CMV-seropositive.

The chain is built from TRBV15 and TRBJ2-5; a possible D gene is TRBD2 (6 bases). The J call may be in error: the DNA end matches TRBJ2-7 better. Germline CDR1 and CDR2: LNHNV and YYDKDF (reference sequence). This CDR3 region has 12 residues. The CDR3 region is CATSHGGNEQYF. The DNA of the CDR3 is TGTGCCACCAGTCATGGCGGGAACGAGCAGTACTTC.

V usage is TRBV6-1 and J usage is TRBJ1-2; TRBD1 aligns across 7 bases. CDR1 and CDR2 from the germline V gene are MNHNS and SASEGT. The length of the CDR3 is 15 residues. J gave up 4 bases and V 5 bases, and 10 bases lay outside the gene matches. The CDR3 nucleotides read TGTGCCAGCAGTCCCCCGGACAGGATATCCTATGGCTACACCTTC. Amino acid sequence: CASSPPDRISYGYTF.

This rearrangement joins TRBV5-1 to TRBJ2-3; a possible D gene is TRBD2 (6 bases). This CDR3 is 14 amino acids long. V lost 4 bases to trimming and J lost 5 bases, with 14 bases between them. From germline, CDR1 is SGHRS and CDR2 YFSETQ. The CDR3 coding sequence is TGCGCCAGCAGCCCTGGAGGGGTGGGAGATACGCAGTATTTT. It is translated as CASSPGGVGDTQYF.

This clone counts as medium-sized (0.01 to 0.1%) by frequency. The chain combines TRBV6-1 with TRBJ2-1; no definite D call. V dropped 0 bases and J dropped 9 bases, with 9 bases sitting between them. There are 13 residues in the CDR3. Germline V CDR1 and CDR2: MNHNS, SASEGT. The chain's CDR3 is CASSEARPGEQFF. DNA of the CDR3: TGTGCCAGCAGTGAAGCGCGTCCGGGTGAGCAGTTCTTC.

The J gene is TRBJ1-1, the V gene TRBV4-1; D not resolved. V lost 4 bases and J lost 6, with 12 bases in between. Germline V gene data show CDR1 as MGHRA and CDR2 as YSYEKL. CDR3 size: 13 residues. DNA of the CDR3: TGCGCCAGCAGCCTCCAAGTAGTGGCTGAAGCTTTCTTT. Protein product: CASSLQVVAEAFF.

The CDR3 DNA reads as TGTGCCAGCAGTTTATCCCGGGAGGGGTCCTACGAGCAGTACTTC. It is translated as CASSLSREGSYEQYF. The chain uses TRBV27 and TRBJ2-7, with 8 bases lining up with TRBD2. The CDR3 sequence is 15 residues long. Germline loops: CDR1 MNHEY, CDR2 SMNVEV (reference sequence). V shed 0 bases, J shed 1 base, and the junction held 2 bases outside the gene matches.

The chain is built from TRBV5-4 and TRBJ2-7, with 12 bases identical to TRBD2. The CDR3 sequence is 15 residues long. J lost 2 bases, V lost 1 base, and 1 base had no gene match. Germline CDR1 reads SGHNT; CDR2 reads YYREEE (reference sequence). The CDR3 bases are TGTGCCAGCAGCTTGCGACTAGCGGGAGCCTACGAGCAGTACTTC. Amino acids: CASSLRLAGAYEQYF.

This chain links TRBV13 with TRBJ1-2; TRBD1 matches at 7 bases. The CDR3 is 14 residues long. Per the germline V gene, CDR1 is PRHDT and CDR2 is FYEKMQ (reference sequence). V was clipped by 5 bases and J by 3 bases; unmatched bases: 6. The CDR3 nucleotides read TGTGCCAGCAGCCCACAGGGGAAGGACTATGGCTACACCTTC. Translated: CASSPQGKDYGYTF.

The chain links TRBV18 to TRBJ1-1; no clear D gene. The germline V gene encodes CDR1 KGHSH and CDR2 LQKENI. V was pared by 6 bases and J by 5 bases, with 13 bases between. This CDR3 has 13 residues. As DNA, the CDR3 is TGTGCCAGCTCTCGGGTGGATCGGACTGAAGCTTTCTTT. Translated, it gives CASSRVDRTEAFF.

Note on this clone: At one of its ends the junction is not consistent with the germline gene, which may arise from a read error. The chain recombines TRBV7-9 with TRBJ2-4; tentatively, D is TRBD2 (6 bases). The CDR3 totals 15 residues. Germline CDR1 SEHNR, CDR2 FQNEAQ (reference sequence). The CDR3 DNA reads TGTGCCAGCAGCTTAGGTGGGAGGCGGGGAAACACTCAGTACTTC. This encodes CASSLGGRRGNTQYF.

The rearrangement links TRBV5-1 to TRBJ2-1; D possibly corresponds to TRBD2 (6 bases). V shed 1 base and J shed 6 bases, with 14 bases lying between them. The germline V gene encodes CDR1 SGHRS and CDR2 YFSETQ. The CDR3 runs to 15 residues. DNA for the CDR3: TGCGCCAGCAGCTTGATAGCGGCAAAGGGCAATGAGCAGTTCTTC. Its protein is CASSLIAAKGNEQFF.

The CDR3 DNA sequence: TGCAGCGTCAAAGAGGACAGGGGGCGGAGGACTGAAGCTTTCTTT. This gives the protein CSVKEDRGRRTEAFF. V usage is TRBV29-1 and J usage is TRBJ1-1, with TRBD1 matching 11 bases. With 6 bases clipped from V and 5 bases from J, the junction kept 11 bases outside the gene matches. The CDR3 spans 15 residues. CDR1 SQVTM and CDR2 ANQGSEA come from the germline V gene.

This chain links TRBV4-1 with TRBJ1-2; the match to TRBD1 covers 8 bases. The CDR3 has 14 amino acids. Germline CDR1 is MGHRA and CDR2 is YSYEKL. Trimming removed 1 base from V and 4 bases from J; junction bases left unmatched: 2. The CDR3 protein is CASSQGQGIYGYTF. The CDR3 DNA reads as TGCGCCAGCAGCCAAGGACAGGGGATCTATGGCTACACCTTC.

The gene calls are TRBV11-2 and TRBJ1-1, with D unresolved. Germline V gene lookup returns CDR1 SGHAT and CDR2 FQNNGV. V was shortened by 4 bases and J by 10 bases, with 16 bases between the two germline ends. The CDR3 has 13 amino acids. The CDR3 nucleotides are TGTGCCAGCAGCTCAACAGCCGATGGAGGAGCTTTCTTT. It translates to CASSSTADGGAFF.

The chain has TRBV10-2 and TRBJ2-6; D remains ambiguous. Germline CDR1 reads WSHSY; CDR2 reads SAAADI. The germline V and J ends were trimmed by 8 bases and 4 bases, with 3 bases remaining between them. This CDR3 contains 11 residues. The CDR3 is CASEGANVLTF. The CDR3 DNA follows: TGCGCCAGCGAGGGGGCCAACGTCCTGACTTTC.

The genes are TRBV5-1 and TRBJ2-2, with TRBD1 matching over 8 bases. The CDR3 contains 14 residues. V lost 0 bases and J lost 7; bases outside the gene matches: 2. Germline V gene data show CDR1 as SGHRS and CDR2 as YFSETQ. The CDR3 here is CASSLGTGIGELFF. The CDR3 nucleotides are TGCGCCAGCAGCTTGGGGACAGGGATCGGGGAGCTGTTTTTT.

The genes are TRBV27 and TRBJ2-7; D perhaps matches TRBD2 (5 bases). V lost 6 bases and J lost 9, with 21 bases in between. From germline, CDR1 is MNHEY and CDR2 SMNVEV (reference sequence). The CDR3 consists of 14 residues. Written as DNA, the CDR3 is TGTGCCAGCAGAGGCGCCAGCCGCGGGCTGGCGCAGTACTTC. Translation gives CASRGASRGLAQYF.